What follows are 9 T cell receptor beta chains derived from one specimen sequenced in a study of T-cell memory formation after mild COVID-19. TCRdb called the 5' RACE reads again in MiXCR, with one record for every CDR3 protein. The sample shows fewer than 450,000 distinct CDR3 sequences, approximately 21% of them seen only once. The sample was PBMCs or a T cell subset sorted from them (not recorded which). The receptors here all came from an adult woman who had mild COVID-19 (a few samples of this study predate the infection). Cell type and time point are not known.

This clonotype was seen more than once but under ten times. The rearrangement joins TRBV18 to TRBJ2-2, with D unclear. The CDR3 runs to 13 residues. From germline, CDR1 is KGHSH and CDR2 LQKENI. V was shortened by 3 bases and J by 4 bases, with 6 bases between the two germline ends. CDR3 DNA sequence: TGTGCCAGCTCACCTCGGGCCACCGGGGAGCTGTTTTTT. It specifies CASSPRATGELFF.

The genes are TRBV5-1 and TRBJ2-6, with TRBD1 matching 7 bases. From germline, CDR1 is SGHRS and CDR2 YFSETQ. The CDR3 extends over 19 amino acids. V shed 0 bases and J 0 bases; nucleotides not matched to a gene: 9. The CDR3 protein is CASSLVLTGAISGANVLTF. In DNA form, the CDR3 reads TGCGCCAGCAGCTTGGTGCTTACAGGGGCGATCTCTGGGGCCAACGTCCTGACTTTC.

J is TRBJ2-1 and V is TRBV25-1; 7 bases agree with TRBD1. Germline V lookup: CDR1 MGHDK, CDR2 SYGVNS. The J segment lost 4 bases and the V segment lost 8 bases, leaving 8 bases of the junction unmatched. The CDR3 totals 14 residues. The CDR3 nucleotides are TGTGCCAGCGTGGGACAGCCGATTTACAATGAGCAGTTCTTC. This codes for CASVGQPIYNEQFF.

This clonotype has only a few counts. This chain joins TRBV6-4 and TRBJ2-5, with 10 bases identical to TRBD2. The CDR3 length is 15 residues. J gave up 4 bases and V 3 bases, and 5 bases lay outside the gene matches. Germline V gene data show CDR1 as MRHNA and CDR2 as SNTAGT. The chain's CDR3 is CASSEKAGGPETQYF. The CDR3, as DNA: TGTGCCAGCAGTGAAAAAGCGGGAGGGCCAGAGACCCAGTACTTC.

CDR3: CSAVYRDPSYNEQFF. Written as DNA, the CDR3 is TGCAGCGCGGTTTACCGGGACCCCTCCTACAATGAGCAGTTCTTC. This rearrangement joins TRBV29-1 to TRBJ2-1; either TRBD1 or TRBD2 may supply D (5 bases each). Between the trimmed V and J ends, which lost 7 bases and 0 bases, there was a span of 16 bases. The CDR3 loop spans 15 amino acids. Germline assignment: CDR1 SQVTM and CDR2 ANQGSEA.

This clonotype appeared a few times. This sequence joins TRBV5-6 and TRBJ1-4; no reliable D call. Germline CDR1 is SGHDT and CDR2 is YYEEEE. The CDR3 totals 16 residues. The germline V and J ends were trimmed by 4 bases and 2 bases, with 15 bases remaining between them. Written as DNA, the CDR3 is TGTGCCAGCAGCGAGGAGGGTCTGGGGACTAATGAAAAACTGTTTTTT. It yields the protein CASSEEGLGTNEKLFF.

V gene TRBV7-8 combines with J gene TRBJ1-5, with D perhaps matching TRBD1 (6 bases). Germline CDR1 reads SGHVS; CDR2 reads FQNEAQ. V was clipped by 5 bases and J by 4 bases, with 18 bases between them. There are 16 residues in the CDR3. CDR3 bases: TGTGCCAGCAGCCCAGGGACACCCACTATTAATCAGCCCCAGCATTTT. This encodes CASSPGTPTINQPQHF.

The chain is built from TRBV6-1 and TRBJ2-6; D may be TRBD2 (6 bases). V lost 6 bases and J 0 bases, leaving 21 bases between the germline ends. Germline V gene sequence: CDR1 MNHNS, CDR2 SASEGT. CDR3 length equals 19 residues. The CDR3 DNA follows: TGTGCCAGCAGGGATCTCGGGAGAGGAACCCCCTCTGGGGCCAACGTCCTGACTTTC. This sequence encodes CASRDLGRGTPSGANVLTF.

The chain is built from TRBV6-2 or TRBV6-3 and TRBJ2-3; unclear D gene. Per the germline V gene, CDR1 is MNHEY and CDR2 is SVGEGT. The V end lost 6 bases, the J end lost 0 bases, and 10 bases lay between the germline ends. The CDR3 runs to 14 residues. The CDR3 reads CASSKGPSTDTQYF. CDR3 nucleotide sequence: TGTGCCAGCAGCAAGGGCCCTAGCACAGATACGCAGTATTTT.